A single sample is the source of the 18 T cell receptor beta chains below, sequenced in a study of OX40 agonist ivuxolimab in advanced cancers. The data were produced by immunoSEQ multiplex PCR, yet TCRdb's version contains in-frame clones alone and is incomplete. The repertoire includes 30,000 to 40,000 clones, roughly 91% of them detected once, and around 12% sits in the top ten. Material: CD4+ or CD8+ T cells sorted from blood, obtained in a trial of the OX40 agonist ivuxolimab. Source of these receptors: an adult with an advanced solid tumor such as melanoma, head and neck, liver or kidney cancer.

The chain recombines TRBV30 with TRBJ2-7; tentatively, D is TRBD2 (6 bases). Germline CDR1 and CDR2: GTSNPN and SVGIG (reference sequence). The CDR3 totals 15 residues. V lost 0 bases, J lost 5 bases, and 17 bases lay in between. CDR3: CAWSVRGSGGHEQYF. Here the CDR3 DNA reads TGTGCCTGGAGTGTACGGGGGTCAGGTGGGCACGAGCAGTACTTC. The full variable domain, with the rest looked up from reference TRBV30 and TRBJ2-7, is SQTIHQWPATLVQPVGSPLSLECTVEGTSNPNLYWYRQAAGRGLQLLFYSVGIGQISSEVPQNLSASRPQDRQFILSSKKLLLSDSGFYLCAWSVRGSGGHEQYFGPGTRLTVT.

The chain couples TRBV4-1 to TRBJ2-1; 11 bases are shared with TRBD1. J gave up 7 bases and V 3 bases, and 8 bases lay outside the gene matches. CDR1 MGHRA and CDR2 YSYEKL come from the germline V gene. There are 16 residues in the CDR3. In nucleotides, the CDR3 is TGCGCCAGCAGCCAGAGAGGACAGGGGGCGAGTAATGAGCAGTTCTTC. Translating it yields CASSQRGQGASNEQFF.

A remark on this clone: The junction and the germline gene differ at one end; a read error may be behind it. The chain recombines TRBV5-4 with TRBJ1-1; D perhaps matches TRBD1 (5 bases). Germline V gene sequence: CDR1 SGHNT, CDR2 YYREEE (reference sequence). The CDR3 has 15 residues. CDR3 amino acids: CASSYLQGRDTEAFF. The CDR3 coding sequence is TGTGCCAGTAGCTACCTCCAGGGAAGGGACACTGAAGCTTTCTTT.

V usage is TRBV13 and J usage is TRBJ2-3; TRBD1 agrees at 10 bases. Trimming took 5 bases from V and 2 from J; bases not matched to a gene: 7. CDR1 and CDR2 (germline): PRHDT, FYEKMQ (reference sequence). This CDR3 spans 16 amino acids. CDR3 sequence (DNA): TGTGCCAGCAGCACCCTGACAGGGGGCACCACAGATACGCAGTATTTT. This gives the protein CASSTLTGGTTDTQYF.

The chain carries TRBV27 and TRBJ2-7; a weak D match, TRBD2 (6 bases). The CDR3 covers 14 residues. Trimming took off 0 bases at V and 5 bases at J, with 11 bases between the two ends. The germline gives CDR1 MNHEY, CDR2 SMNVEV (reference sequence). The CDR3 region has the DNA TGTGCCAGCAGTTTATCCGGGGGAGCCCACGAGCAGTACTTC. This encodes CASSLSGGAHEQYF.

This chain joins TRBV28 and TRBJ2-1, with D uncertain. The V gene lost 5 bases and the J gene lost 8 bases, with 37 bases spanning the gap. The CDR3 length is 21 residues. Germline V lookup: CDR1 MDHEN, CDR2 SYDVKM. The CDR3 nucleotides read TGTGCCAGCAGTCTAGGCATCTCCCCCACCTGGGCCCTCACAAGCCCCCATGAGCAGTTCTTC. It specifies CASSLGISPTWALTSPHEQFF.

J is TRBJ2-1 and V is TRBV7-9, with D possibly matching TRBD2 (6 bases). The CDR3 runs to 14 residues. Trimming removed 2 bases at V and 7 bases at J, with 12 bases between. In germline, CDR1 is SEHNR, CDR2 FQNEAQ (reference sequence). The CDR3 DNA reads as TGTGCCAGCAGCTTACTTAGCGGATCAAATGAGCAGTTCTTC. It codes for CASSLLSGSNEQFF.

The J gene is TRBJ2-1, the V gene TRBV5-1; 7 nucleotides line up with TRBD2. This CDR3 comprises 16 residues. Unmatched junction bases numbered 4, after V lost 0 bases and J lost 1 base. Germline V gene data show CDR1 as SGHRS and CDR2 as YFSETQ. The CDR3 protein is CASSLALRESYNEQFF. The CDR3 DNA reads TGCGCCAGCAGCTTGGCCTTGCGGGAGTCCTACAATGAGCAGTTCTTC.

This clone was detected once. CDR3 region: CASSPLTSDSYNEQFF. CDR3 DNA sequence: TGTGCCAGCAGCCCCCTGACTAGCGACTCCTACAATGAGCAGTTCTTC. The V gene is TRBV7-6, the J gene TRBJ2-1, with TRBD2 matching over 8 bases. Germline CDR1 is SGHVS and CDR2 is FNYEAQ. CDR3 size: 16 residues. The junction had 6 bases not matched to a gene; V was cut back by 5 bases and J by 0 bases.

The chain employs TRBV11-3 and TRBJ1-3; 7 bases fit TRBD1. V lost 5 bases and J lost 1; bases outside the gene matches: 11. The germline gives CDR1 SGHNT, CDR2 YENEEA. CDR3 length: 17 amino acids. The CDR3 nucleotides are TGTGCCAGCAGCGACCGACAGGGACCCGTGTCTGGAAACACCATATATTTT. Translation: CASSDRQGPVSGNTIYF.

Concerning this clone itself: At one end, the junction sequence differs from germline, possibly due to a read error. This sequence joins TRBV30 and TRBJ2-2; 7 positions match TRBD2. The CDR3 spans 10 residues. Germline assignment: CDR1 GTSNPN and CDR2 SVGIG (reference sequence). The CDR3 DNA follows: TGTGCCTGGAGTAGCGGGAAGCTGTTTTTT. As protein: CAWSSGKLFF.

The V gene is TRBV28, the J gene TRBJ1-1, with D maybe TRBD1 (5 bases). Germline CDR1 and CDR2: MDHEN and SYDVKM. This CDR3 region has 15 residues. Trimming left V 5 bases short and J 0 bases short, with 13 bases between. The DNA of the CDR3 is TGTGCCAGCAGTCCGCGGGGCGGGGTGAACACTGAAGCTTTCTTT. Protein product: CASSPRGGVNTEAFF. The whole variable domain, filled in from reference TRBV28 and TRBJ1-1, reads DVKVTQSSRYLVKRTGEKVFLECVQDMDHENMFWYRQDPGLGLRLIYFSYDVKMKEKGDIPEGYSVSREKKERFSLILESASTNQTSMYLCASSPRGGVNTEAFFGQGTRLTVV.

J is TRBJ1-3 and V is TRBV30, with D tentatively TRBD1 (6 bases). Per germline, CDR1 GTSNPN and CDR2 SVGIG (reference sequence). V lost 3 bases to trimming and J lost 4 bases, with 16 bases between them. The CDR3 is made up of 15 amino acids. DNA for the CDR3: TGTGCCTGGAGGGAAGACAGGCACAGGGGAAACACCATATATTTT. Translated: CAWREDRHRGNTIYF.

This clone was seen only once. V and J are TRBV11-2 and TRBJ1-6; D ambiguous. The germline gives CDR1 SGHAT, CDR2 FQNNGV. The CDR3 has 13 amino acids. Trimming pared 4 bases from V and 18 bases from J, leaving 19 bases between. The CDR3 is CASSSKHRPWSHF. The CDR3, as DNA: TGTGCCAGCAGCTCCAAGCACCGCCCATGGTCCCACTTT.

This clone rates as medium-sized. V gene TRBV29-1 combines with J gene TRBJ1-1; D is unclear. The germline gives CDR1 SQVTM, CDR2 ANQGSEA. The CDR3 length is 14 residues. V lost 6 bases, J lost 0 bases, and 14 bases lay in between. The CDR3 reads CSVDARVMNTEAFF. CDR3 bases: TGCAGCGTGGACGCCAGAGTCATGAACACTGAAGCTTTCTTT.

CDR3 loop: CATSRDVGPVIDTQYF. Written as DNA, the CDR3 is TGTGCCACCAGCAGAGATGTGGGTCCCGTGATCGATACGCAGTATTTT. The chain carries TRBV15 and TRBJ2-3; D unclear. V lost 0 bases to trimming and J lost 6 bases, with 16 bases between them. Germline V gene lookup returns CDR1 LNHNV and CDR2 YYDKDF (reference sequence). The CDR3 sequence is 16 residues long. Full variable domain (outside the CDR3, taken from reference TRBV15 and TRBJ2-3): DAMVIQNPRYQVTQFGKPVTLSCSQTLNHNVMYWYQQKSSQAPKLLFHYYDKDFNNEADTPDNFQSRRPNTSFCFLDIRSPGLGDTAMYLCATSRDVGPVIDTQYFGPGTRLTVL.

This clone occurred once. V usage is TRBV4-1 and J usage is TRBJ1-2; D is possibly TRBD1 (6 bases). Germline CDR1 MGHRA, CDR2 YSYEKL. The V end was cut by 0 bases, the J end by 5 bases, with 13 bases between. The CDR3 contains 15 residues. CDR3 residues: CASSQEGGQAYGYTF. CDR3 sequence (DNA): TGCGCCAGCAGCCAAGAGGGGGGCCAGGCATATGGCTACACCTTC.

The V gene is TRBV5-4, the J gene TRBJ1-6; D unresolved. Between the trimmed V and J ends, which lost 1 base and 7 bases, there was a span of 9 bases. There are 14 residues in the CDR3. Germline assignment: CDR1 SGHNT and CDR2 YYREEE (reference sequence). Here the CDR3 DNA reads TGTGCCAGCAGCTTGAAGGCGGTAAATTCACCCCTCCACTTT. Residues: CASSLKAVNSPLHF.